What follows describes a single T cell receptor beta chain. This sample was included in a study of blood T cell repertoires in COVID-19. V lost 3 bases and J 1 base, leaving 9 bases between the germline ends. Germline CDR1 and CDR2: MGHRA and YSYEKL. This CDR3 has 14 amino acids. Original methodology: Reference gene primer amplification gave estimated nucleated cell counts. Method: immunoSEQ multiplex PCR; TCRdb's copy keeps in-frame clones and lacks some. Clonal size and the V and J genes are those of that table, whereas D and trimming came from the DNA. The sample carries 200,000 to 250,000 clones, over 80% recorded once.

The gene calls are TRBV4-1 and TRBJ1-1, with a weak D call TRBD1 (5 bases). The source of this sequence is a man under 40 who had recovered from COVID-19. Sequencing used peripheral blood. The CDR3 region has the DNA TGCGCCAGCAGCCAGCGACAGTGGAACACTGAAGCTTTCTTT. Residues: CASSQRQWNTEAFF.